This T cell receptor (beta chain) was captured in a study of T cell repertoires in cytomegalovirus infection. Looking at the study overall: Public TCR beta signatures marked donors with CMV infection and the matching HLA. Whole-study findings and limits: There were HLA-C-restricted CMV-specific TCR beta clonotypes dominating the ex vivo response. Carriers of CMV and the relevant HLA type were discriminated by public TCR beta frequency.

TCRdb called the reads again in MiXCR, with one record for every CDR3 protein. Found here are just under 300,000 distinct CDR3 sequences, 8% to 10% of them singletons; the top ten hold less than 3%. Trimming cost V 5 bases and J 5 bases, with 19 bases left between them. The CDR3 is made up of 15 amino acids. This clonotype has just a few counts. The antigen is not known. Sequencing was performed on PBMCs. The rearrangement joins TRBV12-3 or TRBV12-4 to TRBJ2-7; possible D gene TRBD1, 5 bases. The source of this sequence is a human donor in good health (CMV status not recorded). Some clones in this sample may be carry-over from other donors' samples. The CDR3, as DNA: TGTGCCAGCAGTGTGGCAGGGATACGTTTACACGAGCAGTACTTC. Protein product: CASSVAGIRLHEQYF.